This TCR beta chain stems from a study of blood T cell repertoires in COVID-19 (dated by TCRdb to the early 2020s). Study-level background: Samples from collaborators originated in the United States, Italy and Spain and spanned both the acute and convalescent phases of COVID-19. The prospective study material was composed of cDNA or gDNA derived from T cells, B-cell-depleted T cells, or PBMCs. Deeply sampled blood TCRbeta repertoires from subjects exposed to, actively infected with, or recovered from COVID-19 were included in the dataset. The repertoires were released in a freely available public database meant as a resource for research on the immune response to SARS-CoV-2. Samples were obtained from the ongoing ImmuneRACE study (first 160 participants) and from over 1,000 subjects provided by 6 global collaborators. Nearly every sample came with metadata listing a de-identified subject ID, COVID-19 status, age in years and sex. HLA class I and class II types, where available, came from metadata supplied by the sample provider rather than from assay-based typing. The full study reports these points: The amount of clinical and demographic metadata varied by source and participant and was provided uncurated.

The CDR3 spans 14 residues, from the cysteine through the phenylalanine. Only the CDR3 DNA is retained, 42 bases long and in frame from the first base. In the germline V gene, CDR1 corresponds to MNHEY and CDR2 to SVGAGI. The germline V and J ends show losses of 7 bases and 8 bases respectively, and no gene match explains 10 bases of the junction. Notes on this clone: Its target antigen remains unknown. Nothing much larger sits one base from this clone, and base qualities are not available.

One collaborating source in Seattle enrolled patients while the patients were actively infected and followed the patients over time throughout the course of disease. Collaborating institutions collected whole blood in K2EDTA tubes following their own protocols. For TCRbeta analysis, collaborators shipped samples in one of three forms: frozen whole blood, isolated PBMCs, or DNA extracted from either of those sample types. TCRbeta CDR3 regions were amplified from genomic DNA by means of the immunoSEQ Assay, a bias-controlled multiplex PCR. Under the source paper's analysis protocol: Nucleated cell counts per sample were estimated from amplification of reference gene primers within the assay. To quantify the absolute abundance of each unique TCRbeta CDR3 rearrangement, sequence reads were collapsed and filtered. For each sample, productive Simpson clonality was calculated by taking the square root of Simpson's diversity index across productive rearrangements. TCRdb provides this immuneACCESS table in a form limited to in-frame rearrangements. Some clones are lacking; in checked studies, under half of them reflect an unresolved V gene, and why the rest are absent is not known. V, J and clone size derive from that table, while D and trimming were established from the DNA sequence. For this sample there are some 140,000 clones; roughly 80% appear just once. The top ten constitute roughly an eighth of the sample.

Material: peripheral blood. The receptor chain draws on TRBV6-5 and TRBJ1-4; 7 bases in between match TRBD1. This clonotype originated in a woman aged 55-70 years with COVID-19, enrolled during active disease. The CDR3 region reads CASKERTGGEKLFF. DNA sequence: TGTGCCAGCAAAGAGAGGACAGGCGGGGAAAAACTGTTTTTT.